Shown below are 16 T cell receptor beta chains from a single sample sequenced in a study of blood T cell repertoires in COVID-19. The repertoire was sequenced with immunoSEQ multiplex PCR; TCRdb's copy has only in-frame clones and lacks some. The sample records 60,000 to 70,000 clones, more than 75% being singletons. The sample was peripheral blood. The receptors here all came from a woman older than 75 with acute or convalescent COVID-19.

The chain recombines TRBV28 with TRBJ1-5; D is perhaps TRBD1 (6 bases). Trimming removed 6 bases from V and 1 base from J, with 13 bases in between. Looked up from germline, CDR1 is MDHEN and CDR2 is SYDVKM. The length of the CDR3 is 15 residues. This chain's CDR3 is CASRGGGGSNQPQHF. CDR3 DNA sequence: TGTGCCAGCAGGGGAGGGGGAGGGAGCAATCAGCCCCAGCATTTT. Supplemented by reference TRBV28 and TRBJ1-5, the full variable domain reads DVKVTQSSRYLVKRTGEKVFLECVQDMDHENMFWYRQDPGLGLRLIYFSYDVKMKEKGDIPEGYSVSREKKERFSLILESASTNQTSMYLCASRGGGGSNQPQHFGDGTRLSIL.

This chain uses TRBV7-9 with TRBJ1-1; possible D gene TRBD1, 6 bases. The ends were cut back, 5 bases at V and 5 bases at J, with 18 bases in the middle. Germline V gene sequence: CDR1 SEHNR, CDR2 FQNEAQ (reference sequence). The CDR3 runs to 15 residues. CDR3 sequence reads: CASSAQQGGGTEAFF. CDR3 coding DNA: TGTGCCAGCAGCGCCCAACAGGGCGGGGGGACTGAAGCTTTCTTT.

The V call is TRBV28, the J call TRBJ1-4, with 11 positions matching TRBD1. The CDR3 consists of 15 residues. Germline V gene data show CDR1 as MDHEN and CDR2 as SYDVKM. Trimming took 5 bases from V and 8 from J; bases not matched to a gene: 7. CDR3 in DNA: TGTGCCAGCAGTCCTCCGGGACAGGGGGTAGAAAAACTGTTTTTT. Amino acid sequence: CASSPPGQGVEKLFF.

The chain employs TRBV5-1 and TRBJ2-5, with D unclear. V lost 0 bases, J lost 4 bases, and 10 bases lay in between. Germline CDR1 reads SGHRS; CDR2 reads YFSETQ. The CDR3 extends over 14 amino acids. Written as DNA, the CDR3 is TGCGCCAGCAGCTTGGTACCAGGTAGAGAGACCCAGTACTTC. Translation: CASSLVPGRETQYF.

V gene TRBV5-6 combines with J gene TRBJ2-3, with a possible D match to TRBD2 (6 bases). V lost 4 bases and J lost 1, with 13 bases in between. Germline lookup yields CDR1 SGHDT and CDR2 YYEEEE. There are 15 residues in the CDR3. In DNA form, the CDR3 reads TGTGCCAGCAGCAACCTAGCGTTGGGCACAGATACGCAGTATTTT. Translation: CASSNLALGTDTQYF.

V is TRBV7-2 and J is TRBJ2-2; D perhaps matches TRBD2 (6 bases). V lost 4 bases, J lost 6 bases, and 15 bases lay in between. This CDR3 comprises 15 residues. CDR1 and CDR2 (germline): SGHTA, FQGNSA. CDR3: CASSSYSGVSGELFF. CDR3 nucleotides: TGTGCCAGCAGCTCCTACTCGGGGGTCTCCGGGGAGCTGTTTTTT.

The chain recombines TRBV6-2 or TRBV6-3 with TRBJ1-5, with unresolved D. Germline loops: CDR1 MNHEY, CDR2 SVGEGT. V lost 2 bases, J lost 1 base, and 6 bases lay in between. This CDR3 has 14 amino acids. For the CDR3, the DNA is TGTGCCAGCAGTTACCTGTTGAGCAATCAGCCCCAGCATTTT. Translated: CASSYLLSNQPQHF.

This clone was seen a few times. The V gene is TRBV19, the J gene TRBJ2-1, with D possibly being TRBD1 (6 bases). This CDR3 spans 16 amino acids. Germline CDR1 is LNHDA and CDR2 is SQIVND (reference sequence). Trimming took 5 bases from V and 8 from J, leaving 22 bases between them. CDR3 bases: TGTGCCAGTAGTCCATTGCAGGGGCCGGGCGGCCATGAGCAGTTCTTC. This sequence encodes CASSPLQGPGGHEQFF.

CDR3 residues: CATSAPSGRDRGEQFF. As DNA, the CDR3 is TGTGCCACCAGTGCCCCTAGCGGGAGGGACAGGGGTGAGCAGTTCTTC. This rearrangement joins TRBV24-1 to TRBJ2-1; 12 positions agree with TRBD2. Germline CDR1 KGHDR, CDR2 SFDVKD. The CDR3 consists of 16 residues. Trimming at V came to 5 bases and at J to 9 bases, leaving 10 bases not matched to a gene.

The CDR3 spells CASTWTVSNQPQHF. For the CDR3, the DNA is TGTGCCAGCACATGGACAGTTAGCAATCAGCCCCAGCATTTT. The J gene is TRBJ1-5, the V gene TRBV19, with a weak D call TRBD1 (6 bases). This CDR3 has 14 residues. V was clipped by 9 bases and J by 0 bases, with 12 bases between them. Germline loops: CDR1 LNHDA, CDR2 SQIVND (reference sequence).

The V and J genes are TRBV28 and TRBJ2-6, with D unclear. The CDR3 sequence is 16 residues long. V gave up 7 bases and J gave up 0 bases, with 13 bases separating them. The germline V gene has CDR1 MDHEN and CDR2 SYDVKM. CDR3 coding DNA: TGTGCCAGCAAGCTAAGTCGGAGCTCTGGGGCCAACGTCCTGACTTTC. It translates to CASKLSRSSGANVLTF.

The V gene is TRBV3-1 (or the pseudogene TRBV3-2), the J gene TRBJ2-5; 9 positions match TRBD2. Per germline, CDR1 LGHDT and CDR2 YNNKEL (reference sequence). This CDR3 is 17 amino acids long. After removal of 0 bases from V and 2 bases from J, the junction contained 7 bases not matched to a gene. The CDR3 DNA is TGTGCCAGCAGCCAAGATGGACTGGCGGGAGGGCAAGAGACCCAGTACTTC. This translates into CASSQDGLAGGQETQYF.

The CDR3 DNA follows: TGCGCCAGCAGCCCCACCGGGGACAGTTATCAGCCCCAGCATTTT. The encoded protein is CASSPTGDSYQPQHF. This chain uses TRBV5-1 with TRBJ1-5; 7 bases line up with TRBD1. The CDR3 covers 15 residues. Germline CDR1 and CDR2: SGHRS and YFSETQ. V shed 4 bases, J shed 5 bases, and the junction held 9 bases outside the gene matches. Filled out from reference TRBV5-1 and TRBJ1-5, the complete variable domain reads KAGVTQTPRYLIKTRGQQVTLSCSPISGHRSVSWYQQTPGQGLQFLFEYFSETQRNKGNFPGRFSGRQFSNSRSEMNVSTLELGDSALYLCASSPTGDSYQPQHFGDGTRLSIL.

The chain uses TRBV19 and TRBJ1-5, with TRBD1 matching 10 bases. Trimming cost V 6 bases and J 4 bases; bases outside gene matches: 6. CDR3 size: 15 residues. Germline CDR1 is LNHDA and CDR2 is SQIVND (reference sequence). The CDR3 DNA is TGTGCCAGTAGGAGAGGGGACAGGGGAAATCAGCCCCAGCATTTT. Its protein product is CASRRGDRGNQPQHF.

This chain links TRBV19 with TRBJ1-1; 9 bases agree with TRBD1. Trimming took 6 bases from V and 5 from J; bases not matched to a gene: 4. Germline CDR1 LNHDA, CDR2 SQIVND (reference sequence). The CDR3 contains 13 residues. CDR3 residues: CASSLTGGTEAFF. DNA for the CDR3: TGTGCCAGTAGCTTGACAGGGGGGACTGAAGCTTTCTTT.

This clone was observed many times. CDR3 coding DNA: TGTGCCAGCAGCGTCTACAAGGGGGCGAATCAGCCCCAGCATTTT. It encodes CASSVYKGANQPQHF. V usage is TRBV5-5 and J usage is TRBJ1-5, with TRBD1 matching over 7 bases. The CDR3 has 15 residues. The V gene end was trimmed by 4 bases and the J gene end by 4 bases; junction bases not matched to a gene: 8. CDR1 is SGHKS and CDR2 is YYEKEE in the germline V gene (reference sequence).